Given below is one T cell receptor (beta chain) in context. This clonotype has more than one count but fewer than ten. Its antigen is still unknown. Within one base of it there is no much larger clone, and no base qualities were kept. Donors were 35 to 40 systemically healthy Caucasian individuals from Russia aged 6 to 90 years. Each donor gave about 9.7 milliliters of peripheral blood, drawn into EDTA-treated Vacutainer tubes. PBMCs were isolated by Ficoll-Paque density-gradient centrifugation, with at least 7 million obtained per sample. Total RNA was extracted from PBMCs with Trizol reagent, with at least 6 micrograms obtained per sample. Naive CD45RAhigh/CD27high T cell percentages were measured by flow cytometry on a PBMC aliquot from every donor. This record comes from a study of blood T cells in healthy people across ages (dated by TCRdb to the mid-2010s). Study-level background: Template switching captured roughly one uniquely barcoded TCR beta cDNA molecule per two T cells in model experiments. Age-related changes in TCR beta repertoire diversity were measured in the study by deep sequencing normalized with unique cDNA molecular identifiers. The donors were split into four age groups: young (average 16 years), middle-aged (roughly 39), aged (roughly 68) and long-lived (approximately 80). Using the same blood draw, the study looked at two additional independent replicas of 1 million unique cDNA reads for two donors, one aged 18 to 29 and the other aged 80 or older.

The research as a whole found: The long-lived group showed more naive CD4+ T cells, fewer expanded clones and increased TCR diversity than the aged group, suggesting age selection. Donor CMV infection status was unknown, potentially confounding age-related changes in expanded clonotypes. As age increased, observed TCR beta diversity per million T cells dropped in a roughly linear way, and a significant reduction was already evident by age 40. A strong correlation was found between observed TCR beta diversity and the percentage of naive T cells measured by flow cytometry. Since profiling was done on bulk unsorted PBMCs, naive and antigen-experienced compartments could not be conclusively compared. Total diversity estimates from one million sequenced T cells were considered lower bounds and underestimates.

Libraries were made using 5' RACE. For sequencing, an Illumina HiSeq 2500 was employed. A second PCR of about 7 to 12 cycles was performed with a sample-barcoded 5' primer and a J-beta primer mix. Each TCR beta cDNA molecule received a unique molecular identifier from a template-switch 5' adaptor carrying 12 random nucleotides. Each sample yielded at least 2.5 million CDR3-containing paired-end reads. The Mint cDNA synthesis kit, primed by a TRBC-specific oligonucleotide, was used to synthesize first-strand cDNA from all RNA. Following uracil-DNA glycosylase treatment, all cDNA underwent a first 18-cycle PCR with the universal primers M1SS and BC2_uni_R. As for how the authors treated the data: For normalization, 1 million high-quality reads, each with a distinct molecular identifier, were randomly selected from each sample. Reads with shared molecular identifiers were discarded instead of being binned into consensus sequences. MiTCR, with a Q25 quality threshold and the strictest error-elimination algorithm, was used for CDR3 identification, clonotype clustering and error correction. A nonparametric unseen species model using Euler transformation provided a lower-bound estimate of total TCR beta diversity. TCRdb redid the processing of the public reads, applying fastp at Q25 and MiXCR, and retained in-frame beta chains. Duplicate CDR3 protein sequences are folded into a single record with the most common DNA and genes. TCRdb, not the original authors, processed these V and J calls. Recorded for this sample are around 1,000,000 distinct CDR3 sequences; under 30% of them occurred a single time. In total, the top ten clones hold around 0.75% of the sample.

Its CDR3 holds 18 amino acids, cysteine through phenylalanine. Only the CDR3 portion is preserved as DNA: 54 bases, with reading frame beginning at the first base. CDR1 is given as MDHEN and CDR2 as SYDVKM, both from the germline V gene. The junction carries 21 bases between V and J, which are trimmed by 3 bases and 2 bases respectively. This sample was shared with a second study, whose subject was T cells of mothers and their children. From that second study: Donors were nine systemically healthy Caucasian individuals: three mothers and their six children. cDNA synthesis consumed the entire amount of extracted RNA, loaded at approximately 1.6 ug RNA in each 15 ul reaction. Sample barcodes and 2-4 random nucleotides were added via the M1S primer in the second PCR. Over 8.5 million TCR beta CDR3 reads came from each mother, compared with roughly 2.8 million reads from each child. In both related and unrelated pairs, thymic selection shapes the output of TCR recombination in a similar way, with inherited differences having only a minor effect. Normalized repertoire overlap was always found to be slightly, but never significantly, higher in related mother-child pairs than in unrelated mother-child pairs. No persistent microchimeric T cell clones were found, with a detection sensitivity of 85 to 100 clones per million clonotypes. In the study, deep NGS was used to compare the TCR beta repertoires of mothers and children, and features distinguishing related mother-child pairs from unrelated individuals were sought. On average, the children were about 10 +/- 4 years old, while the mothers were about 38 +/- 4 years old. Libraries were sequenced on Illumina HiSeq 2000 with 100+100 nt paired-end reads after adapter ligation with NEBNext reagents. Mother and child libraries were prepared a month apart and sequenced in separate runs to prevent cross-contamination. For each donor, somewhere between about 450,000 and 2,000,000 distinct TCR beta clonotypes were identified. Naive TCR beta clonotypes were estimated from low-frequency clonotypes matched to each donor's FACS-determined naive share, without sorting.

The source is a girl aged 2-10 years in good health. The sequence is built from TRBV28 and TRBJ2-3; TRBD2 might be the D gene, on 6 matching bases. Sequences were obtained from blood. In nucleotides, the sequence is TGTGCCAGCAGTTTCAATGCCGGGAGTCCCGGGATCACAGATACGCAGTATTTT. This gives the protein CASSFNAGSPGITDTQYF.